These 2 T cell receptor beta chains share one sample of origin, sequenced in a study of somatic mutations in cytotoxic T cells in rheumatoid arthritis. Measured with immunoSEQ multiplex PCR; TCRdb has only the in-frame clones, and not every one. The repertoire holds more than 20,000 clones, approximately 80% seen once, with roughly 3.8% in the top ten. Sequenced sample: CD8+ T cells sorted from blood. The receptors were sampled from an adult with rheumatoid arthritis.

This clone was counted once. The V call is TRBV18, the J call TRBJ2-7; D may correspond to TRBD1 or TRBD2 (6 bases each). This CDR3 has 14 amino acids. V was shortened by 6 bases and J by 4 bases, with 16 bases between the two germline ends. Germline CDR1 reads KGHSH; CDR2 reads LQKENI. CDR3 bases: TGTGCCAGCTCCTCGACGGGGGCGGGGTACGAGCAGTACTTC. This sequence encodes CASSSTGAGYEQYF.

In regard to this clone: One end of the junction does not line up with germline, which may come from a read error. The chain links TRBV29-1 to TRBJ2-1, with 7 positions matching TRBD1. This CDR3 is 16 amino acids long. Germline CDR1 reads SQVTM; CDR2 reads ANQGSEA. CDR3 in amino acids: CSVEGQDSYPYNEQFF. The CDR3 DNA is TGCAGCGTCGAAGGACAGGATTCATACCCGTACAATGAGCAGTTCTTC.